These 23 T cell receptor beta chains were sequenced from one sample in a study of T cell repertoires in cytomegalovirus infection (dated by TCRdb to between 2019 and 2020). No antigens are known for them. Sequenced using an Illumina HiSeq 1500. TCRdb's own reprocessing of the public reads used fastp at Q25 and MiXCR and kept productive beta chains. One record per CDR3 amino acid sequence lists the most common genes and DNA. The sample data list approximately 34,000 distinct CDR3 sequences, and 40% to 65% of these were observed just once. The ten largest clones take up 75% to 95% of the sample. According to the study, the label for this sample's treatment or condition signals: in vitro stimulation with specific CMV peptide epitopes to enrich CMV-specific T cells. The sample in question was CD8+ T cells from cultured PBMCs, obtained from culture after CMV antigen stimulation. The receptors come from a human donor in good health (CMV status not recorded). Some clones in this sample may be carry-over from other donors' samples.

A few counts support this clonotype. This chain links TRBV4-2 with TRBJ2-7; 13 nucleotides agree with TRBD2. The V gene's germline CDR1 is LGHNA and CDR2 YNFKEQ. The CDR3 is 18 amino acids. J was trimmed by 3 bases and V by 4 bases; bases with no gene match: 12. The CDR3 DNA reads as TGTGCCAGCAGCCCTGGGACTAGCGGGACCAAAGCACTCTACGAGCAGTACTTC. As protein: CASSPGTSGTKALYEQYF.

This clonotype was counted a few times. The V call is TRBV2, the J call TRBJ1-5, with a possible D match to TRBD1 (5 bases). In germline, CDR1 is SNHLY, CDR2 FYNNEI. This CDR3 has 17 residues. V was pared by 4 bases and J by 2 bases, with 18 bases between. DNA for the CDR3: TGTGCCAGCAGTGTCAGGGAGTTACGGATAGGCAATCAGCCCCAGCATTTT. Protein: CASSVRELRIGNQPQHF.

Comment on this clonotype: An end of the junction does not agree with germline; a read error may underlie this. The rearrangement joins TRBV5-3 to TRBJ2-2; D not certain. TRBV5-3 is annotated as an ORF whose role is uncertain. This CDR3 spans 13 amino acids. In DNA form, the CDR3 reads TGTGCCAGCAGCTTGGTGGACACCGGGGAGCTGTTTTTT. It encodes CASSLVDTGELFF.

This chain links TRBV7-9 with TRBJ2-3; 12 bases map to TRBD2. Germline CDR1 and CDR2: SEHNR and FQNEAQ (reference sequence). The V segment lost 3 bases and the J segment 0 bases; nucleotides outside the gene matches: 4. The CDR3 loop spans 17 amino acids. The CDR3 nucleotides are TGTGCCAGCAGCTTGGCTAGCGGGGGGGATAGCACAGATACGCAGTATTTT. It yields the protein CASSLASGGDSTDTQYF.

The chain recombines TRBV28 with TRBJ1-1; TRBD1 aligns across 7 bases. Germline CDR1 and CDR2: MDHEN and SYDVKM. V lost 3 bases and J lost 9; bases outside the gene matches: 13. The CDR3 runs 15 residues. For the CDR3, the DNA is TGTGCCAGCAGTTTTACCCTCCGTGACAGGGCCCAAGCTTTCTTT. Translation: CASSFTLRDRAQAFF.

The chain uses TRBV13 and TRBJ2-5; TRBD2 matches at 11 bases. The CDR3 contains 17 residues. The V and J ends lost 1 base and 5 bases, in that order; junction bases with no gene match: 9. CDR1 and CDR2 from the germline V gene are PRHDT and FYEKMQ (reference sequence). DNA of the CDR3: TGTGCCAGCAGCTTAGCCATAGCGGGGGGGCCGACGGAGACCCAGTACTTC. Translating it yields CASSLAIAGGPTETQYF.

The rearrangement uses TRBV2 and TRBJ1-3; no definite D call. The CDR3 consists of 14 residues. V lost 11 bases and J lost 0, with 14 bases in between. CDR1 SNHLY and CDR2 FYNNEI come from the germline V gene. The DNA for the CDR3 is TGTGCCCCTCCGATGCTTGGCTCTGGAAACACCATATATTTT. It specifies CAPPMLGSGNTIYF.

CDR3 residues: CASSSPVSGRANEQFF. The CDR3 bases are TGTGCCAGCAGCTCCCCAGTCTCCGGGAGGGCCAATGAGCAGTTCTTC. This sequence joins TRBV7-6 and TRBJ2-1; 8 bases line up with TRBD2. Germline CDR1 reads SGHVS; CDR2 reads FNYEAQ. The CDR3 runs 16 residues. The V gene end was trimmed by 4 bases and the J gene end by 6 bases; junction bases not matched to a gene: 11.

This clonotype has a single count. The chain recombines TRBV28 with TRBJ2-5; 11 positions agree with TRBD2. The length of the CDR3 is 19 residues. The germline V gene encodes CDR1 MDHEN and CDR2 SYDVKM. Trimming at V came to 6 bases and at J to 0 bases, leaving 15 bases not matched to a gene. CDR3 bases: TGTGCCAGCAGGGGATGGGGTCTAGCGGGGGGCGTGTACCAAGAGACCCAGTACTTC. It codes for CASRGWGLAGGVYQETQYF.

V is TRBV7-1 and J is TRBJ1-4; D is undetermined. TRBV7-1 is known as an ORF, though its function is uncertain. Trimming removed 7 bases from V and 2 bases from J, with 11 bases in between. The length of the CDR3 is 14 residues. The CDR3 coding sequence is TGTGCCAGCACGGGCAGCAGCACTAATGAAAAACTGTTTTTT. Translation gives CASTGSSTNEKLFF.

The rearrangement uses TRBV7-9 and TRBJ2-1; no clear D. In germline, CDR1 is SEHNR, CDR2 FQNEAQ (reference sequence). The CDR3 consists of 16 residues. V dropped 5 bases and J dropped 0 bases, with 14 bases sitting between them. The CDR3 nucleotides read TGTGCCAGCAGCACCCTCGACCCGAGCTCCTACAATGAGCAGTTCTTC. Translating gives CASSTLDPSSYNEQFF.

The chain links TRBV12-5 to TRBJ2-2, with D perhaps matching TRBD1 (5 bases). V lost 6 bases and J lost 5, with 13 bases in between. This CDR3 region has 14 residues. In germline, CDR1 is LGHNT, CDR2 FRNRAP. CDR3 in DNA: TGTGCTAGTGGCCCTCCCGACAGTACCGGGGAGCTGTTTTTT. This translates into CASGPPDSTGELFF.

The chain recombines TRBV29-1 with TRBJ2-1; D is unresolved. Germline V CDR1 and CDR2: SQVTM, ANQGSEA. V was pared by 2 bases and J by 6 bases, with 11 bases between. The CDR3 is 13 amino acids. The CDR3 loop is CSVETSESNEQFF. The CDR3 DNA is TGCAGCGTTGAAACGAGCGAGAGCAATGAGCAGTTCTTC.

This chain uses TRBV18 with TRBJ1-2; D uncertain. V was pared by 2 bases and J by 2 bases, with 15 bases between. There are 16 residues in the CDR3. CDR1 and CDR2 from the germline V gene are KGHSH and LQKENI. CDR3 in amino acids: CASSPELSRKNYGYTF. As DNA, the CDR3 is TGTGCCAGCTCACCAGAGTTGTCCAGAAAGAACTATGGCTACACCTTC.

The chain carries TRBV12-3 or TRBV12-4 and TRBJ2-3; 12 nucleotides agree with TRBD2. The CDR3 extends over 16 amino acids. Trimming took 3 bases from V and 0 from J; bases not matched to a gene: 1. The CDR3 nucleotides read TGTGCCAGCAGTTTTGGACTAGCGGGGAGCACAGATACGCAGTATTTT. Translating it yields CASSFGLAGSTDTQYF.

V is TRBV30 and J is TRBJ1-2; D call uncertain. This CDR3 contains 10 residues. V was trimmed by 7 bases and J by 3 bases, leaving 6 bases between them. The germline gives CDR1 GTSNPN, CDR2 SVGIG (reference sequence). The CDR3 DNA follows: TGTGCCTCCTTAGACTATGGCTACACCTTC. It codes for CASLDYGYTF.

This clonotype was observed at least ten times. V usage is TRBV7-9 and J usage is TRBJ2-7; the D gene is possibly TRBD1 (6 bases). The V end was cut by 6 bases, the J end by 4 bases, with 19 bases between. This CDR3 region has 15 residues. Germline V gene data show CDR1 as SEHNR and CDR2 as FQNEAQ (reference sequence). This chain's CDR3 is CASRPRDRWDYEQYF. The CDR3 region has the DNA TGTGCCAGCAGACCCCGAGACAGGTGGGATTACGAGCAGTACTTC.

The sample holds one count of this clonotype. The rearrangement joins TRBV12-3 or TRBV12-4 to TRBJ2-6, with 7 bases lining up with TRBD1. There are 18 residues in the CDR3. Germline trimming cut 4 bases from V and 0 bases from J; bases unmatched to any gene: 9. The CDR3 region is CASSSSGTEFSGANVLTF. CDR3 nucleotides: TGTGCCAGCAGTTCTTCCGGGACAGAATTCTCTGGGGCCAACGTCCTGACTTTC.

This clonotype was seen repeatedly, ten times or more. This chain joins TRBV28 and TRBJ1-5; D gene unclear. V lost 6 bases and J 0 bases, leaving 12 bases between the germline ends. Germline CDR1 is MDHEN and CDR2 is SYDVKM. This CDR3 comprises 15 residues. For the CDR3, the DNA is TGTGCCAGCAGGCCGACACTCTATAGCAATCAGCCCCAGCATTTT. Translation: CASRPTLYSNQPQHF.

This clonotype came up a few times. The chain uses TRBV7-2 and TRBJ2-1, with D unclear. V gave up 1 base and J gave up 6 bases, with 4 bases separating them. Germline loops: CDR1 SGHTA, CDR2 FQGNSA. The CDR3 extends over 12 amino acids. The CDR3 sequence is CASSLVLNEQFF. DNA of the CDR3: TGTGCCAGCAGCTTAGTTCTCAATGAGCAGTTCTTC.

This clonotype showed up just once. The chain recombines TRBV19 with TRBJ2-7; 11 positions match TRBD2. With V trimmed by 4 bases and J by 1 base, 15 bases remained unmatched. The CDR3 is made up of 19 amino acids. The germline gives CDR1 LNHDA, CDR2 SQIVND (reference sequence). CDR3 residues: CASSKTPSGGPWGSYEQYF. The CDR3 DNA reads as TGTGCCAGTAGTAAAACCCCTAGCGGGGGGCCTTGGGGTTCCTACGAGCAGTACTTC.

The DNA for the CDR3 is TGTGCCAGCAGCTTAATTGGGACTAGCGTCTACAATGAGCAGTTCTTC. Protein product: CASSLIGTSVYNEQFF. V usage is TRBV5-4 and J usage is TRBJ2-1, with TRBD2 identical over 10 bases. Trimming removed 2 bases from V and 3 bases from J; junction bases left unmatched: 5. This CDR3 has 16 amino acids. CDR1 SGHNT and CDR2 YYREEE come from the germline V gene (reference sequence).

The genes are TRBV19 and TRBJ1-1; 9 nucleotides agree with TRBD1. V lost 5 bases, J lost 0 bases, and 4 bases stayed unmatched. In germline, CDR1 is LNHDA, CDR2 SQIVND (reference sequence). CDR3 length: 15 residues. The chain's CDR3 is CASSADRGLNTEAFF. Here the CDR3 DNA reads TGTGCCAGTAGTGCGGACAGGGGTTTGAACACTGAAGCTTTCTTT.